This entry describes one T cell receptor (beta chain). This specimen comes from a study of cytomegalovirus exposure and HLA in healthy donors. Repertoires were generated with immunoSEQ multiplex PCR, while TCRdb's copy carries only in-frame clones and drops some. The sample carries about 360,000 clones, 86% recorded once. The CDR3 totals 14 residues. V was shortened by 2 bases and J by 2 bases, with 10 bases between the two germline ends. CDR1 and CDR2 from the germline V gene are SGHTA and FQGTGA. Sequencing used PBMCs. The clonotype originates from a woman aged 18 to 35 in good health and CMV-seronegative. The V call is TRBV7-3, the J call TRBJ2-7; D is possibly TRBD1 (5 bases). The CDR3 loop reads CASSLVTVAYEQYF. The CDR3 region has the DNA TGTGCCAGCAGCTTAGTGACAGTGGCCTACGAGCAGTACTTC.